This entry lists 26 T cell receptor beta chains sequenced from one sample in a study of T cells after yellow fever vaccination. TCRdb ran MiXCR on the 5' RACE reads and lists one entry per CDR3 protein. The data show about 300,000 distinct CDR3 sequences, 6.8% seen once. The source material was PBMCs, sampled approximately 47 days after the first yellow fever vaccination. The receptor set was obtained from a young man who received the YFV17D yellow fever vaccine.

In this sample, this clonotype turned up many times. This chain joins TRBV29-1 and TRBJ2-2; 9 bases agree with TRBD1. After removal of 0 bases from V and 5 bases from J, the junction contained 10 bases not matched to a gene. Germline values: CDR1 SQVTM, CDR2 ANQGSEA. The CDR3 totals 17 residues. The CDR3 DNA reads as TGCAGCGTTGAAGACCCAAAAAACAGGGGGCAGACCGGGGAGCTGTTTTTT. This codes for CSVEDPKNRGQTGELFF.

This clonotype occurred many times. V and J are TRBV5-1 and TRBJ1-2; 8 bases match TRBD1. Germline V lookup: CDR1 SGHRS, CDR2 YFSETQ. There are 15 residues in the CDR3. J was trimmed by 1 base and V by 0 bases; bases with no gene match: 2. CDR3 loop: CASSLGDRYNYGYTF. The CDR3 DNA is TGCGCCAGCAGCTTGGGGGACAGGTATAACTATGGCTACACCTTC.

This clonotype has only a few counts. The CDR3 DNA sequence: TGTGCCAGCAGCTCAGGGGCGGATACAGAGCAGTACGTC. Translation gives CASSSGADTEQYV. The chain combines TRBV11-2 with TRBJ2-7, with D possibly matching TRBD1 (6 bases). This CDR3 spans 13 amino acids. Germline values: CDR1 SGHAT, CDR2 FQNNGV. With 4 bases removed from V and 7 bases from J, the gap between germline ends came to 14 bases.

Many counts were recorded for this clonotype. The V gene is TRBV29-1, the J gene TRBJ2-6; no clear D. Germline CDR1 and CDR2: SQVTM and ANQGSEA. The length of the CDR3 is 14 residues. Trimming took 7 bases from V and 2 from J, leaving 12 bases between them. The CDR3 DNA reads TGCAGCGCCTACGACCCTCCTGGGGCCAACGTCCTGACTTTC. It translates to CSAYDPPGANVLTF.

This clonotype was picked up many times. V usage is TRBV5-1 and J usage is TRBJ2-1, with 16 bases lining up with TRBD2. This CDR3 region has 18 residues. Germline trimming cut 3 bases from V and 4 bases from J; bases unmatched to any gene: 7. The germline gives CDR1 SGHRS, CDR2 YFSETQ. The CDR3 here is CASSSGLAGGPGYNEQFF. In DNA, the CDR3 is TGCGCCAGCAGCTCGGGACTAGCGGGGGGGCCCGGGTACAATGAGCAGTTCTTC.

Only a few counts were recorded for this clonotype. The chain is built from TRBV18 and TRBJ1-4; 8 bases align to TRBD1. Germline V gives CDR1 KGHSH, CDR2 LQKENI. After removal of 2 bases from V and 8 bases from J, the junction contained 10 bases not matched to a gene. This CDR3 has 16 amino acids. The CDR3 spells CASSPYGGQGGEKLFF. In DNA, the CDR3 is TGTGCCAGCTCACCATACGGAGGACAGGGTGGCGAAAAACTGTTTTTT. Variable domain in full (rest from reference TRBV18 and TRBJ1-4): NAGVMQNPRHLVRRRGQEARLRCSPMKGHSHVYWYRQLPEEGLKFMVYLQKENIIDESGMPKERFSAEFPKEGPSILRIQQVVRGDSAAYFCASSPYGGQGGEKLFFGSGTQLSVL.

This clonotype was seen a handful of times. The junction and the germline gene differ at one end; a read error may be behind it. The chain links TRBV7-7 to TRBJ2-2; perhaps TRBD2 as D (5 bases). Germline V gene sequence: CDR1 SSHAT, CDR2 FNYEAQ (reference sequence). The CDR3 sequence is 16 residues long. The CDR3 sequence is CASSSAADFFTGELFF. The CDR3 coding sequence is TGTGCTAGCAGCTCCGCAGCGGACTTCTTCACCGGGGAGCTGTTTTTT.

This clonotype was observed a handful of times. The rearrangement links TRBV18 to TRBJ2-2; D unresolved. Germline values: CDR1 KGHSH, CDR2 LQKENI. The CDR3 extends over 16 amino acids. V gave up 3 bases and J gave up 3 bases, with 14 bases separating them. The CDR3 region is CASSPFTAGDTGELFF. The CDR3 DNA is TGTGCCAGCTCACCGTTCACGGCCGGAGACACCGGGGAGCTGTTTTTT.

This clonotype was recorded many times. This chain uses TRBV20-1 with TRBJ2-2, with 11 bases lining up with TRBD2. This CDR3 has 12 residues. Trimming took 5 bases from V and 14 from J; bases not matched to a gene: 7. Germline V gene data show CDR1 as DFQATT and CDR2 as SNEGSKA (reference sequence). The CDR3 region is CSALSTSGALFF. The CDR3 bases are TGCAGTGCTTTATCGACTAGCGGGGCACTGTTTTTT.

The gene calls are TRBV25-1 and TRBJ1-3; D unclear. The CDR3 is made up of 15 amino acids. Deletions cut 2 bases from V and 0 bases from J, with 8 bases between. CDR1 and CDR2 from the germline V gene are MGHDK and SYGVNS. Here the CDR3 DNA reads TGTGCCAGCAGTGAAGAGCCGAGCTCTGGAAACACCATATATTTT. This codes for CASSEEPSSGNTIYF.

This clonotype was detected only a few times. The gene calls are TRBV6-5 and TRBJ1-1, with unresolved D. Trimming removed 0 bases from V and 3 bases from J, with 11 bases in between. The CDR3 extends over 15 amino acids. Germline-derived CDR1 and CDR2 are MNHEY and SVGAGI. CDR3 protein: CASSYSRRRHTEAFF. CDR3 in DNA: TGTGCCAGCAGTTACTCACGGAGGAGGCACACTGAAGCTTTCTTT.

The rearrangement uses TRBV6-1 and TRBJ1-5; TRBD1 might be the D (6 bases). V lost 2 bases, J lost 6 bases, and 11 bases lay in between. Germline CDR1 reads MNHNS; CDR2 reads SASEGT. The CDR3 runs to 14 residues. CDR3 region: CASSETRGGQPQHF. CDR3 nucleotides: TGTGCCAGCAGTGAAACCAGGGGTGGTCAGCCCCAGCATTTT.

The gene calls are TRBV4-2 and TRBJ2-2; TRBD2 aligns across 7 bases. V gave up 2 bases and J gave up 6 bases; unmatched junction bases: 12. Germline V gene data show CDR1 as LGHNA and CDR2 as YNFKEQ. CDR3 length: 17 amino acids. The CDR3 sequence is CASSQSLGGSGAGELFF. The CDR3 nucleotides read TGTGCCAGCAGCCAATCTCTGGGGGGGTCGGGGGCCGGGGAGCTGTTTTTT.

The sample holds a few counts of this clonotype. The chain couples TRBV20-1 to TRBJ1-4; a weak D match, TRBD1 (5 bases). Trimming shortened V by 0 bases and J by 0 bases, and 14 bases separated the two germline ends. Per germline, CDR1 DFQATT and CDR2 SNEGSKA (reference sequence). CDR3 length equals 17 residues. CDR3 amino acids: CSARDVGWGATNEKLFF. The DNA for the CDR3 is TGCAGTGCTAGAGATGTGGGGTGGGGGGCAACTAATGAAAAACTGTTTTTT.

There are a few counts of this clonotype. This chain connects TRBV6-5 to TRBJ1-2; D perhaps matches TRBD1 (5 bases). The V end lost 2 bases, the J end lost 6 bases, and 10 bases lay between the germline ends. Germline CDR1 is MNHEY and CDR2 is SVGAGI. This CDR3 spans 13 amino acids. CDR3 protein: CASSYGAIDGYTF. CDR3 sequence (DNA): TGTGCCAGCAGTTACGGGGCTATCGATGGCTACACCTTC.

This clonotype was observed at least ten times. The CDR3 nucleotides are TGCGCCAGCAGCAGGACTAGCACAGATACGCAGTATTTT. It codes for CASSRTSTDTQYF. This rearrangement joins TRBV5-1 to TRBJ2-3; D possibly corresponds to TRBD2 (5 bases). Between the trimmed V and J ends, which lost 4 bases and 0 bases, there was a span of 6 bases. The CDR3 has 13 amino acids. Germline assignment: CDR1 SGHRS and CDR2 YFSETQ.

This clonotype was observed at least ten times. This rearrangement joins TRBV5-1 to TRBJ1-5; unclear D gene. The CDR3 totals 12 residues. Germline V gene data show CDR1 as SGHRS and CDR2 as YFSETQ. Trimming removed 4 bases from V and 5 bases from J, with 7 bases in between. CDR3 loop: CASSPPDQPQHF. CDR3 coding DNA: TGCGCCAGCAGCCCCCCAGATCAGCCCCAGCATTTT. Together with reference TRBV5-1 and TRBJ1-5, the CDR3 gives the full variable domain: KAGVTQTPRYLIKTRGQQVTLSCSPISGHRSVSWYQQTPGQGLQFLFEYFSETQRNKGNFPGRFSGRQFSNSRSEMNVSTLELGDSALYLCASSPPDQPQHFGDGTRLSIL.

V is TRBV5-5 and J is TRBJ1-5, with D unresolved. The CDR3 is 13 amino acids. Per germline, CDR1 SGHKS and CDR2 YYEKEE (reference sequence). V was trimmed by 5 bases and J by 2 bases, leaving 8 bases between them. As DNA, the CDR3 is TGTGCCAGCAGACTTCACGGCAATCAGCCCCAGCATTTT. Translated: CASRLHGNQPQHF.

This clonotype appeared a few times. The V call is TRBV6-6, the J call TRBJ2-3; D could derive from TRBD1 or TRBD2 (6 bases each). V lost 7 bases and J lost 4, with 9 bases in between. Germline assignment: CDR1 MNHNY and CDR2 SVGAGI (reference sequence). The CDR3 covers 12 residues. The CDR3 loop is CASMGGADTQYF. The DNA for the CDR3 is TGTGCCAGCATGGGGGGCGCAGATACGCAGTATTTT.

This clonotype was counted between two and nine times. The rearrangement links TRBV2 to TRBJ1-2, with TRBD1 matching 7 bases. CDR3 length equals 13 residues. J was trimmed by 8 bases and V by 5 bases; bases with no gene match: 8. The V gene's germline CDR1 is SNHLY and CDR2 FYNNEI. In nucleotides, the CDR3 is TGTGCCAGCAGTCCCGGGACAGCTAGCGGCTACACCTTC. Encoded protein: CASSPGTASGYTF. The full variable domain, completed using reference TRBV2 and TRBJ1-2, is EPEVTQTPSHQVTQMGQEVILRCVPISNHLYFYWYRQILGQKVEFLVSFYNNEISEKSEIFDDQFSVERPDGSNFTLKIRSTKLEDSAMYFCASSPGTASGYTFGSGTRLTVV.

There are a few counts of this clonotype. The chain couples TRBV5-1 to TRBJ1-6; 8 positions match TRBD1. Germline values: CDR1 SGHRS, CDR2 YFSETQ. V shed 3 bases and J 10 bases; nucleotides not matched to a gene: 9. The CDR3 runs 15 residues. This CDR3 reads CASSSGRTGSSPLHF. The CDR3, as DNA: TGCGCCAGCAGCTCTGGGCGGACAGGGAGCTCACCCCTCCACTTT.

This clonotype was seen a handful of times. CDR3 loop: CASSLVRRGGIEGETQYF. The CDR3 DNA follows: TGTGCCAGCAGCTTAGTTAGACGGGGGGGAATTGAAGGAGAGACCCAGTACTTC. The chain recombines TRBV11-2 with TRBJ2-5, with 8 bases matching TRBD2. The CDR3 has 18 amino acids. Germline lookup yields CDR1 SGHAT and CDR2 FQNNGV. V gave up 1 base and J gave up 4 bases; unmatched junction bases: 14. The whole variable domain, filled in from reference TRBV11-2 and TRBJ2-5, reads EAGVAQSPRYKIIEKRQSVAFWCNPISGHATLYWYQQILGQGPKLLIQFQNNGVVDDSQLPKDRFSAERLKGVDSTLKIQPAKLEDSAVYLCASSLVRRGGIEGETQYFGPGTRLLVL.

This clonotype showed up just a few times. The chain's CDR3 is CATSDPLAGGSNEQFF. The CDR3, as DNA: TGTGCCACCAGTGACCCTCTAGCGGGGGGTAGCAATGAGCAGTTCTTC. This chain joins TRBV24-1 and TRBJ2-1; 11 bases map to TRBD2. CDR3 length: 16 amino acids. V shed 4 bases and J 6 bases; nucleotides not matched to a gene: 7. Germline loops: CDR1 KGHDR, CDR2 SFDVKD.

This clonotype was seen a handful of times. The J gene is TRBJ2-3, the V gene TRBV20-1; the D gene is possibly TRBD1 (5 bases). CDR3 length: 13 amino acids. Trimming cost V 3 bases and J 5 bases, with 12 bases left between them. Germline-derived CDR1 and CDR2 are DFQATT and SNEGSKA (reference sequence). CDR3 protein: CSARSSREDTQYF. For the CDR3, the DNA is TGCAGTGCTAGGAGTAGCAGGGAAGATACGCAGTATTTT.

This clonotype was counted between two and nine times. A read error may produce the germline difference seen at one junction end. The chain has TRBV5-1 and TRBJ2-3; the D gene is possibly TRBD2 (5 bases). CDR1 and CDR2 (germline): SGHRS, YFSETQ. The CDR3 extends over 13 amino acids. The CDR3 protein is CASRVLERDMQYF. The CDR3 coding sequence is TGCGCCAGCAGGGTCCTCGAGAGGGATATGCAGTATTTT.

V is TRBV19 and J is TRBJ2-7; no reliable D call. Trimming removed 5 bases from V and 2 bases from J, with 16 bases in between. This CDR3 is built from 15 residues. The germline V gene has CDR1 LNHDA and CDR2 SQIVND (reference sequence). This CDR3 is CASSVGPAWPYEQYV. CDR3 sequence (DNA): TGTGCCAGTAGTGTAGGACCGGCATGGCCCTACGAGCAGTACGTC.